Each of the 12 T cell receptor beta chains below was sequenced from the same sample in a study of blood T cell repertoires in COVID-19. Repertoires were generated with immunoSEQ multiplex PCR, while TCRdb's copy carries only in-frame clones and drops some. This table holds some 190,000 clones, about 76% found once. Source material: peripheral blood. These receptors were taken from a woman aged 50 to 65 with active or convalescent COVID-19.

The rearrangement links TRBV5-1 to TRBJ2-1, with TRBD2 matching over 9 bases. The CDR3 sequence is 16 residues long. Germline trimming cut 4 bases from V and 10 bases from J; bases unmatched to any gene: 15. CDR1 SGHRS and CDR2 YFSETQ come from the germline V gene. CDR3 region: CASSPLAGGPLSEQFF. In DNA, the CDR3 is TGCGCCAGCAGCCCACTCGCGGGGGGGCCTCTCAGCGAGCAGTTCTTC.

CDR3 DNA: TGCAGTGCTGGGACAGGGTTCGAGCAGTACTTC. Its protein product is CSAGTGFEQYF. The J gene is TRBJ2-7, the V gene TRBV20-1; 9 bases align to TRBD1. Unmatched junction bases numbered 2, after V lost 5 bases and J lost 6 bases. The CDR3 is 11 amino acids. Germline lookup yields CDR1 DFQATT and CDR2 SNEGSKA (reference sequence).

The chain employs TRBV28 and TRBJ1-5; D possibly corresponds to TRBD1 (6 bases). The V gene's germline CDR1 is MDHEN and CDR2 SYDVKM. The CDR3 is 15 amino acids. Trimming removed 4 bases at V and 4 bases at J, with 14 bases between. The CDR3 protein is CASSWGGARNQPQHF. The CDR3 DNA follows: TGTGCCAGCAGTTGGGGGGGGGCGCGGAATCAGCCCCAGCATTTT.

This rearrangement joins TRBV4-2 to TRBJ2-3; TRBD2 agrees at 8 bases. Germline-derived CDR1 and CDR2 are LGHNA and YNFKEQ. The CDR3 is 14 amino acids. V shed 0 bases and J 6 bases; nucleotides not matched to a gene: 2. Here the CDR3 reads CASSQDQREDTQYF. The CDR3 nucleotides are TGTGCCAGCAGCCAAGACCAGCGGGAGGATACGCAGTATTTT.

The J gene is TRBJ2-1, the V gene TRBV24-1; perhaps TRBD1 as D (5 bases). CDR3 length: 13 residues. Germline V gene lookup returns CDR1 KGHDR and CDR2 SFDVKD. The V and J ends lost 5 bases and 9 bases respectively, with 13 bases between them. CDR3 loop: CATSARAWSEQFF. DNA of the CDR3: TGTGCCACCAGTGCCAGGGCTTGGAGTGAGCAGTTCTTC.

This clone has ten or more counts. The chain combines TRBV5-1 with TRBJ2-2; D may be TRBD1 (6 bases). This CDR3 has 16 residues. Per germline, CDR1 SGHRS and CDR2 YFSETQ. V dropped 4 bases and J dropped 0 bases, with 13 bases sitting between them. CDR3 coding DNA: TGCGCCAGCAGCCTCCAGGGGTTCGCGAACACCGGGGAGCTGTTTTTT. This encodes CASSLQGFANTGELFF.

The chain employs TRBV28 and TRBJ2-1; 8 bases align to TRBD2. Trimming took 8 bases from V and 1 from J; bases not matched to a gene: 7. The CDR3 has 15 amino acids. CDR1 and CDR2 (germline): MDHEN, SYDVKM. CDR3 region: CASGTGLGSYNEQFF. In DNA form, the CDR3 reads TGTGCCAGCGGGACGGGACTAGGTTCCTACAATGAGCAGTTCTTC.

The CDR3 DNA reads TGTGCCATCAGTGTAGGGCTAGCGGGAAAAGGGAAGGGACCTAATGAGCAGTTCTTC. Its translation is CAISVGLAGKGKGPNEQFF. The chain recombines TRBV10-3 with TRBJ2-1; 9 positions match TRBD2. Looked up from germline, CDR1 is ENHRY and CDR2 is SYGVKD. This CDR3 is built from 19 residues. The trim removed 4 bases at V and 7 bases at J, leaving 20 bases unmatched.

V usage is TRBV27 and J usage is TRBJ1-2; D may be TRBD1 (5 bases). V was pared by 4 bases and J by 10 bases, with 19 bases between. The CDR3 totals 14 residues. Germline V gene data show CDR1 as MNHEY and CDR2 as SMNVEV (reference sequence). This chain's CDR3 is CASSSRLKQATYTF. The DNA of the CDR3 is TGTGCCAGCAGTTCCCGGTTGAAACAGGCCACCTACACCTTC.

In DNA form, the CDR3 reads TGTGCCAGCAGCTACAACCAGGTTAACTATGGCTACACCTTC. Its protein is CASSYNQVNYGYTF. The J gene is TRBJ1-2, the V gene TRBV6-6; D gene uncertain. In germline, CDR1 is MNHNY, CDR2 SVGAGI (reference sequence). The CDR3 runs to 14 residues. Trimming took 6 bases from V and 1 from J, leaving 12 bases between them.

The V and J genes are TRBV5-6 and TRBJ1-2; 10 nucleotides agree with TRBD1. This CDR3 contains 14 residues. Germline CDR1 reads SGHDT; CDR2 reads YYEEEE. Germline trimming cut 5 bases from V and 6 bases from J; bases unmatched to any gene: 7. The CDR3 coding sequence is TGTGCCAGCAGGGTGACAGGGGGCCAGGATGGCTACACCTTC. Amino acids: CASRVTGGQDGYTF.

The gene calls are TRBV11-3 and TRBJ2-1; 13 bases fit TRBD2. The CDR3 contains 16 residues. Trimming cost V 3 bases and J 3 bases; bases outside gene matches: 2. The V gene's germline CDR1 is SGHNT and CDR2 YENEEA. CDR3 bases: TGTGCCAGCAGCTTGGGGACTAGCGGGGTCTACAATGAGCAGTTCTTC. Its protein product is CASSLGTSGVYNEQFF.